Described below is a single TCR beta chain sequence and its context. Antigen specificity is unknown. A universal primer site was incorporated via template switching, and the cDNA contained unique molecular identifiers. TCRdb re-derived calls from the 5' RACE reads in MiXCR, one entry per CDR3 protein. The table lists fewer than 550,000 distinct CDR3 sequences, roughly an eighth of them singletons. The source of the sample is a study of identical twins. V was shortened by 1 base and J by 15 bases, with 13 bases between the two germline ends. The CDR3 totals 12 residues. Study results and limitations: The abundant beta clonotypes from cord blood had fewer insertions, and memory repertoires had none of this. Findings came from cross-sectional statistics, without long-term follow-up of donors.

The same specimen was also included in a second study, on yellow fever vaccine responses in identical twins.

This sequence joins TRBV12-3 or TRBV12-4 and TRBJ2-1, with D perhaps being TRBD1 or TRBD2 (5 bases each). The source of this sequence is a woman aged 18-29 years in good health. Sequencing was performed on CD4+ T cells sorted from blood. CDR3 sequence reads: CASSLVRDLWFF. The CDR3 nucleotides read TGTGCCAGCAGTTTAGTCCGGGACCTGTGGTTCTTC.